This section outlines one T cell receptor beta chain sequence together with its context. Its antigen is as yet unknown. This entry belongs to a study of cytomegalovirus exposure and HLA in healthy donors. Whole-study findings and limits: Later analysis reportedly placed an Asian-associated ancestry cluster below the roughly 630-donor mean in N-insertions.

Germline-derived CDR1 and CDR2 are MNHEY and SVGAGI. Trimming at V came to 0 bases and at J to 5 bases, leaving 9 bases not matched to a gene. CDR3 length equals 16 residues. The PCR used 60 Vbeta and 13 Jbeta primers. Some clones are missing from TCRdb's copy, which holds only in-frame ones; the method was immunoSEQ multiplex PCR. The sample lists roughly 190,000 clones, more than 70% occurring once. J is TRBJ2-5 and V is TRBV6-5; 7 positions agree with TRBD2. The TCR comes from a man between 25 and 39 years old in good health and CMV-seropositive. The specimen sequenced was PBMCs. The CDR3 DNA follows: TGTGCCAGCAGTTACTCGTCAGGGTCTAGCGGTGAGACCCAGTACTTC. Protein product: CASSYSSGSSGETQYF.